The T cell receptor (beta chain) described here comes from a study of cytomegalovirus exposure and HLA in healthy donors. Overall study findings and caveats: Cytomegalovirus-associated TCR beta chains were listed, numbering around 150. By a later analysis, the bulk of CMV-associated TCR beta chains appeared HLA-restricted. Analysis performed later showed TCR beta chains linked to HLA being more clonally expanded than equally common others.

About this clone: No antigen is known for it.

The PCR used 60 Vbeta and 13 Jbeta primers. Libraries were prepared by immunoSEQ multiplex PCR; TCRdb keeps only in-frame clonotypes and omits some of them. The table has some 160,000 clones, over 60% seen once; the top ten hold approximately 2%. The sequence was obtained from a man aged 40-49 years in good health and CMV-seronegative. The sequenced sample was PBMCs.

The CDR3 nucleotides read TGCAGCGTTACTAGCGGGGGGGAGGATACGCAGTATTTT. Its protein is CSVTSGGEDTQYF. The V and J genes are TRBV29-1 and TRBJ2-3, with 13 bases identical to TRBD2. Losses at the gene ends were 5 bases for V and 6 bases for J; bases not matched to a gene: 2. Germline CDR1 reads SQVTM; CDR2 reads ANQGSEA. This CDR3 is 13 amino acids long.